This passage covers 14 T cell receptor beta chains from one sample sequenced in a study of blood T cells in healthy people across ages. The use of a sample-barcoded 5' primer and a J-beta primer mix characterized a second PCR of roughly 7 to 11 cycles. TCRdb re-called the 5' RACE reads through MiXCR, storing one row per CDR3 protein. The data show about 930,000 distinct CDR3 sequences, 25% to 35% seen once. Separately, the same data were catalogued under a study of T cells of mothers and their children.

Sequencing used blood. Every receptor here comes from a woman between 40 and 55 years old in good health.

With respect to this clonotype: Its ends do not fully match the called genes, so a read error is possible. This rearrangement joins TRBV7-9 to TRBJ1-2; TRBD1 might be the D (6 bases). CDR3 length: 14 amino acids. Germline lookup yields CDR1 SEHNR and CDR2 FQNEAQ (reference sequence). The CDR3, as DNA: TGTGCCAGCAGATTAGGAGAGGGGGACTATGGCTACACCTTC. Amino acids: CASRLGEGDYGYTF.

The gene calls are TRBV28 and TRBJ2-7, with D tentatively TRBD1 (6 bases). Germline CDR1 MDHEN, CDR2 SYDVKM. V was cut by 6 bases and J by 1 base, with 13 bases left in between. The CDR3 loop spans 14 amino acids. CDR3 DNA sequence: TGTGCCAGCAGGTCTGAGGGGGTTTCCTACGAGCAGTACTTC. This translates into CASRSEGVSYEQYF.

The chain is built from TRBV20-1 and TRBJ1-1; TRBD1 matches at 8 bases. Trimming removed 2 bases from V and 2 bases from J; junction bases left unmatched: 4. The CDR3 runs 14 residues. Germline assignment: CDR1 DFQATT and CDR2 SNEGSKA (reference sequence). This chain's CDR3 is CSARTRGQNTEAFF. The CDR3 DNA reads as TGCAGTGCTAGAACCAGGGGGCAAAACACTGAAGCTTTCTTT.

The chain links TRBV10-3 to TRBJ1-1; possible D gene TRBD1, 6 bases. CDR1 and CDR2 (germline): ENHRY, SYGVKD. This CDR3 spans 15 amino acids. V lost 3 bases and J 5 bases, leaving 16 bases between the germline ends. The CDR3 nucleotides read TGTGCCATCAGTGAAGGGGGAGGTCGGGGGACTGAAGCTTTCTTT. Translating gives CAISEGGGRGTEAFF.

The chain uses TRBV9 and TRBJ2-6; tentatively, D is TRBD1 or TRBD2 (5 bases each). Germline V CDR1 and CDR2: SGDLS, YYNGEE. With 2 bases removed from V and 1 base from J, the gap between germline ends came to 10 bases. The CDR3 consists of 16 residues. This chain's CDR3 is CASSVRDLSGANVLTF. In nucleotides, the CDR3 is TGTGCCAGCAGCGTTCGGGACCTTTCTGGGGCCAACGTCCTGACTTTC.

This sequence joins TRBV20-1 and TRBJ2-3; 8 nucleotides agree with TRBD2. V shed 4 bases, J shed 4 bases, and the junction held 10 bases outside the gene matches. Germline V gives CDR1 DFQATT, CDR2 SNEGSKA (reference sequence). The CDR3 sequence is 15 residues long. The CDR3 region has the DNA TGCAGTGCTACCACCGGGACTAGTGTGGCAGATACGCAGTATTTT. It translates to CSATTGTSVADTQYF.

This clonotype was observed at least ten times. This chain links TRBV6-6 with TRBJ1-2; weak D call: TRBD1 (6 bases). With 7 bases removed from V and 5 bases from J, the gap between germline ends came to 17 bases. This CDR3 has 14 residues. CDR1 is MNHNY, CDR2 SVGAGI, per germline (reference sequence). The CDR3 spells CASTRATGAYGYTF. For the CDR3, the DNA is TGTGCCAGCACCCGTGCGACAGGCGCATATGGCTACACCTTC.

This clonotype appeared a few times. The rearrangement links TRBV20-1 to TRBJ2-3; 10 bases line up with TRBD2. Germline values: CDR1 DFQATT, CDR2 SNEGSKA (reference sequence). After removal of 5 bases from V and 2 bases from J, the junction contained 10 bases not matched to a gene. This CDR3 region has 16 residues. The CDR3 protein is CSAGKLAGGYTDTQYF. DNA for the CDR3: TGCAGTGCTGGGAAATTAGCGGGGGGCTACACAGATACGCAGTATTTT.

The chain recombines TRBV20-1 with TRBJ2-2; either TRBD1 or TRBD2 may fit D (5 bases each). Germline CDR1 DFQATT, CDR2 SNEGSKA (reference sequence). V was cut by 1 base and J by 3 bases, with 9 bases left in between. The CDR3 consists of 14 residues. CDR3 bases: TGCAGTGCTAGAGCAGGGACCCACACCGGGGAGCTGTTTTTT. Translated: CSARAGTHTGELFF.

This rearrangement joins TRBV5-1 to TRBJ2-1, with D perhaps TRBD1 or TRBD2 (5 bases each). Trimming took 1 base from V and 6 from J, leaving 11 bases between them. This CDR3 region has 14 residues. Looked up from germline, CDR1 is SGHRS and CDR2 is YFSETQ. This CDR3 reads CASSLWGTGNEQFF. For the CDR3, the DNA is TGCGCCAGCAGCTTGTGGGGGACGGGCAATGAGCAGTTCTTC. Filled out from reference TRBV5-1 and TRBJ2-1, the complete variable domain reads KAGVTQTPRYLIKTRGQQVTLSCSPISGHRSVSWYQQTPGQGLQFLFEYFSETQRNKGNFPGRFSGRQFSNSRSEMNVSTLELGDSALYLCASSLWGTGNEQFFGPGTRLTVL.

The chain carries TRBV28 and TRBJ2-1; 9 nucleotides align to TRBD2. The CDR3 is made up of 20 amino acids. Per the germline V gene, CDR1 is MDHEN and CDR2 is SYDVKM. V gave up 4 bases and J gave up 2 bases; unmatched junction bases: 18. This CDR3 is CASSWAKRRLAGATYNEQFF. CDR3 nucleotide sequence: TGTGCCAGCAGTTGGGCGAAACGTCGGTTAGCGGGGGCAACCTACAATGAGCAGTTCTTC.

As regards this clonotype: Possible read error: a much larger clone is one base away. The V and J genes are TRBV27 and TRBJ2-4, with 7 bases fitting TRBD1. Germline CDR1 is MNHEY and CDR2 is SMNVEV (reference sequence). The CDR3 loop spans 13 amino acids. The CDR3 loop reads CAGSPGQKNIQYF. CDR3 nucleotide sequence: TGTGCCGGCAGTCCGGGACAGAAAAACATTCAGTACTTC.

The chain couples TRBV14 to TRBJ2-7, with 7 bases aligning to TRBD1. Germline V gene sequence: CDR1 SGHDN, CDR2 FVKESK. The CDR3 spans 15 residues. V trimming: 5 bases; J trimming: 2 bases; junction bases outside the gene matches: 9. The CDR3 reads CASSEGSGTAYEQYF. The CDR3 coding sequence is TGTGCCAGCAGCGAAGGCAGTGGGACAGCCTACGAGCAGTACTTC.

This clonotype was observed a single time. This chain uses TRBV12-3 or TRBV12-4 with TRBJ2-5, with no clear D. Trimming shortened V by 1 base and J by 11 bases, and 17 bases separated the two germline ends. CDR3 length equals 14 residues. The CDR3 DNA reads TGTGCCAGCAGTTTAGAGGTCCCTAACAATGAGCAGTACTTC. As protein: CASSLEVPNNEQYF.